This TCR beta chain was sequenced during a study of cytomegalovirus exposure and HLA in healthy donors. Germline V lookup: CDR1 SGHTA, CDR2 FQGTGA. With 3 bases clipped from V and 0 bases from J, the junction kept 5 bases outside the gene matches. This CDR3 is 16 amino acids long. Both 60 Vbeta primers and 13 Jbeta primers went into the PCR. The method was immunoSEQ multiplex PCR; TCRdb's version includes in-frame clones alone and lacks a portion of them. Of around 150,000 clones listed, around 84% are singletons. This chain uses TRBV7-3 with TRBJ2-1; 7 positions agree with TRBD2. The receptor comes from a man between 18 and 29 years old in good health and CMV-seronegative. Sequenced sample: PBMCs. This CDR3 is CASSLVGGSSYNEQFF. In DNA, the CDR3 is TGTGCCAGCAGCTTGGTCGGGGGGAGCTCCTACAATGAGCAGTTCTTC.